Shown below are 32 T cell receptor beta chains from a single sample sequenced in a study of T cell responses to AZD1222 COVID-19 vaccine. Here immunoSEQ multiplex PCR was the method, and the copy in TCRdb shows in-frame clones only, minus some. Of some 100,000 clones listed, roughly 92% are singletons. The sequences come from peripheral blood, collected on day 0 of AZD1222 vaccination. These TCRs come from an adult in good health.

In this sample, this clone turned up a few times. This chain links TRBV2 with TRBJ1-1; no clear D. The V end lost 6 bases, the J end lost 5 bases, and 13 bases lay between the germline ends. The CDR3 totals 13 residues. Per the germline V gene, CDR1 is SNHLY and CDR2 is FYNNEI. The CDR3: CASSPPVWTEAFF. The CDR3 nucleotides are TGTGCCAGCAGCCCCCCGGTATGGACTGAAGCTTTCTTT.

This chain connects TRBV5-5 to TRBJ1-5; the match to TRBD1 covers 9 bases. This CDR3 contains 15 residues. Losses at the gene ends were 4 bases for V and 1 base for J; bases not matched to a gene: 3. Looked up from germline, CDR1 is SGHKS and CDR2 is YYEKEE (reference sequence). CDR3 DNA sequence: TGTGCCAGCAGCGATGGACAGGGGAGCAATCAGCCCCAGCATTTT. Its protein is CASSDGQGSNQPQHF.

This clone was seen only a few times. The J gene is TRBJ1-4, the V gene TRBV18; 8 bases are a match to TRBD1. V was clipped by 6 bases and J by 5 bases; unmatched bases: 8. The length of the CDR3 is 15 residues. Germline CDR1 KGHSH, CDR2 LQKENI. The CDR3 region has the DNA TGTGCCAGCTCGGAGTACAGGGGGGAGAATGAAAAACTGTTTTTT. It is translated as CASSEYRGENEKLFF.

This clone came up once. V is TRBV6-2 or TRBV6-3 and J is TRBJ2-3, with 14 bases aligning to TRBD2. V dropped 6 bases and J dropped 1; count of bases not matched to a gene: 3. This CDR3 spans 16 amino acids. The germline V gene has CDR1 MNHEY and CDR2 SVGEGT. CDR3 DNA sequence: TGTGCCAGCAGCCGGACTAGCGGGGGGCGCACAGATACGCAGTATTTT. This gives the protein CASSRTSGGRTDTQYF.

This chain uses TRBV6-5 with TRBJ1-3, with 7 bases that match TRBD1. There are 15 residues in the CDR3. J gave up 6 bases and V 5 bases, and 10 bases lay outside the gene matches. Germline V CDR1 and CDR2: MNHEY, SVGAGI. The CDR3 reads CASSKQGPGENTIYF. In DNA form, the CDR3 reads TGTGCCAGCAGTAAACAGGGGCCTGGCGAAAACACCATATATTTT.

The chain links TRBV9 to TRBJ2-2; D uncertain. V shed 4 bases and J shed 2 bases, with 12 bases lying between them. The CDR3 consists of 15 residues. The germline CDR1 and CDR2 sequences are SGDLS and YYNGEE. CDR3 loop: CASSPSHANTGELFF. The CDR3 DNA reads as TGTGCCAGCAGCCCATCACACGCAAACACCGGGGAGCTGTTTTTT.

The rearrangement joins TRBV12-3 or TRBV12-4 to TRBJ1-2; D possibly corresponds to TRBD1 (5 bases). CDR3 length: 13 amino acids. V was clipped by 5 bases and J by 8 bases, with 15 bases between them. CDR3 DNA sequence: TGTGCCAGCAGTGCCGTTATGGGGCGAGGCTACACCTTC. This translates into CASSAVMGRGYTF.

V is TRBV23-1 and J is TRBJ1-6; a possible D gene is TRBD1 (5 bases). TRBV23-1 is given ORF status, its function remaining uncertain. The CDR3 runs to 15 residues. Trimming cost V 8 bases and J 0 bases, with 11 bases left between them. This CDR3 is CASPLDSSYNSPLHF. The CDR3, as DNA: TGCGCCAGCCCCCTCGACAGCTCCTATAATTCACCCCTCCACTTT.

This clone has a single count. CDR3: CASSVGAPTYEQYF. CDR3 nucleotides: TGTGCCAGCAGCGTAGGGGCACCTACCTACGAGCAGTACTTC. J is TRBJ2-7 and V is TRBV9; D remains ambiguous. V lost 0 bases to trimming and J lost 2 bases, with 9 bases between them. The CDR3 runs to 14 residues. Germline V gene sequence: CDR1 SGDLS, CDR2 YYNGEE.

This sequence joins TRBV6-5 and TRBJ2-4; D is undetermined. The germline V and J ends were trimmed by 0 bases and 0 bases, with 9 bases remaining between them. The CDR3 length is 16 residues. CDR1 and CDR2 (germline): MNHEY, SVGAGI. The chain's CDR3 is CASSYSIQLAKNIQYF. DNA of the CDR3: TGTGCCAGCAGTTACTCGATACAATTAGCCAAAAACATTCAGTACTTC.

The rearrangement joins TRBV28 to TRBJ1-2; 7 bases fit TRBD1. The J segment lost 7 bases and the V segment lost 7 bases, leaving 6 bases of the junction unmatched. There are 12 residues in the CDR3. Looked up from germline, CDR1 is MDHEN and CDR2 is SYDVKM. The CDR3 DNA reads TGTGCCAGCAACGACAGGGCCCGTGGCTACACCTTC. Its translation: CASNDRARGYTF.

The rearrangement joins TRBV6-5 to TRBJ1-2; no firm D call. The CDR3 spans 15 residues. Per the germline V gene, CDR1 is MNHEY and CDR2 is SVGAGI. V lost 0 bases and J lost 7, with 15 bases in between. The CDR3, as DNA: TGTGCCAGCAGTTACTCGATTTACAGTACTGGTGGCTACACCTTC. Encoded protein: CASSYSIYSTGGYTF.

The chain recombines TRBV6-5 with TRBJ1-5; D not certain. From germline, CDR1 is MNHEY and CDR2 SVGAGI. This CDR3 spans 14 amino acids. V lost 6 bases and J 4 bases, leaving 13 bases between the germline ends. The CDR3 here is CASRQSTWNQPQHF. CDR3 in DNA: TGTGCCAGCAGGCAAAGCACGTGGAATCAGCCCCAGCATTTT.

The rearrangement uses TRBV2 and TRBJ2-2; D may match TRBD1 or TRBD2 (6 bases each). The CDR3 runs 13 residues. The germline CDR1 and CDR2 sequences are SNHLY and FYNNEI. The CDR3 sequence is CASSRGAPGELFF. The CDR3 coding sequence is TGTGCTTCGAGTAGGGGGGCCCCCGGGGAGCTGTTTTTT.

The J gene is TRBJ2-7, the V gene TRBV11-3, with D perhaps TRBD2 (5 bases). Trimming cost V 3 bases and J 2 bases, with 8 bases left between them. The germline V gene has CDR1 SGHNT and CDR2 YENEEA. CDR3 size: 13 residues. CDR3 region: CASSLRVPYEQYF. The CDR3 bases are TGTGCCAGCAGCTTGAGGGTGCCCTACGAGCAGTACTTC.

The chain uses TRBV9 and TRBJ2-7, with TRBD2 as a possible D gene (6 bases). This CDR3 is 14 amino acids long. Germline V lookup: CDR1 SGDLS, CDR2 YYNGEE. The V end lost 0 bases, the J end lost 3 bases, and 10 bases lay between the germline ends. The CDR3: CASSVVSGDYEQYF. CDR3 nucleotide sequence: TGTGCCAGCAGCGTAGTCTCGGGGGACTACGAGCAGTACTTC.

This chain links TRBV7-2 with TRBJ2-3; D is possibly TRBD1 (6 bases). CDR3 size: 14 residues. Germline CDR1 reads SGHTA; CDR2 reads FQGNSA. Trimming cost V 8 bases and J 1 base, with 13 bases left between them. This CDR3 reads CASWARQGTDTQYF. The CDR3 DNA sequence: TGTGCCAGCTGGGCGAGACAGGGCACAGATACGCAGTATTTT.

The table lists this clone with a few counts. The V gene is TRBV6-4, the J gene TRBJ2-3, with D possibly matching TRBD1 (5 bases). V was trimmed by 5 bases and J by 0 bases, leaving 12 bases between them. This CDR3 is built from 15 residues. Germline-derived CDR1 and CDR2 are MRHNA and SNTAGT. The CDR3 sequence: CASSQGATSTDTQYF. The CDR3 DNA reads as TGTGCCAGCAGTCAAGGGGCCACTAGCACAGATACGCAGTATTTT.

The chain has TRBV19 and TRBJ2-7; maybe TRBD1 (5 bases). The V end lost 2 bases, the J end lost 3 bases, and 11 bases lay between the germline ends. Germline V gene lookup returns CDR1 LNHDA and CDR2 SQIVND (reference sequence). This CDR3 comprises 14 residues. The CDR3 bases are TGTGCCAGTAGTATATCAGGGTCGGGCTACGAGCAGTACTTC. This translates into CASSISGSGYEQYF.

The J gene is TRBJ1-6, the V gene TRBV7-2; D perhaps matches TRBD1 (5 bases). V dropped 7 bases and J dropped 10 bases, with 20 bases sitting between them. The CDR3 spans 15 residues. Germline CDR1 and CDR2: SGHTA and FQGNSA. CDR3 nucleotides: TGTGCCAGCATAATTGGGGCGGGCCCAGGATCACCCCTCCACTTT. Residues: CASIIGAGPGSPLHF.

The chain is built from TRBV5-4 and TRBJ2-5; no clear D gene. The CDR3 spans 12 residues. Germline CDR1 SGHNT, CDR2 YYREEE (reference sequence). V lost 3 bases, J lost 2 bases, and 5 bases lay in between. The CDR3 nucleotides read TGTGCCAGCAGCTCCCCTCAAGAGACCCAGTACTTC. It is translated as CASSSPQETQYF.

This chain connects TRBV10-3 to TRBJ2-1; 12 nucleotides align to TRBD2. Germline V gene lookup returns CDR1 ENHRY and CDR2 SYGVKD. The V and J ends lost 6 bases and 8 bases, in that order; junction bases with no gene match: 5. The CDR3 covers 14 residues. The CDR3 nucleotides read TGTGCCATCAGACGGACTAGCGGGGAGGATGAGCAGTTCTTC. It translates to CAIRRTSGEDEQFF.

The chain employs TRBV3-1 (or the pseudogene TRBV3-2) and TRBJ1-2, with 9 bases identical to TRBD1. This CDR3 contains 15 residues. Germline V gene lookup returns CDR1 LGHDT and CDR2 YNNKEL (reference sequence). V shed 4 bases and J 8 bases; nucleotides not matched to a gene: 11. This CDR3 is CASSLRTGDRLGYTF. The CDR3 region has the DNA TGTGCCAGCAGCCTACGGACAGGGGACCGGTTGGGCTACACCTTC.

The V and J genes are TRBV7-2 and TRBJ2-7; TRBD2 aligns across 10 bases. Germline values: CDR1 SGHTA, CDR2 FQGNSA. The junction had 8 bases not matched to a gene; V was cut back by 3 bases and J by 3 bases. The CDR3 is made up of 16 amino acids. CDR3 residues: CASSLGERGGLYEQYF. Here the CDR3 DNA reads TGTGCCAGCAGCTTGGGTGAGCGGGGGGGCCTCTACGAGCAGTACTTC. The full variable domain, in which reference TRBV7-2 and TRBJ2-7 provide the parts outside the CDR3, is GAGVSQSPSNKVTEKGKDVELRCDPISGHTALYWYRQSLGQGLEFLIYFQGNSAPDKSGLPSDRFSAERTGGSVSTLTIQRTQQEDSAVYLCASSLGERGGLYEQYFGPGTRLTVT.

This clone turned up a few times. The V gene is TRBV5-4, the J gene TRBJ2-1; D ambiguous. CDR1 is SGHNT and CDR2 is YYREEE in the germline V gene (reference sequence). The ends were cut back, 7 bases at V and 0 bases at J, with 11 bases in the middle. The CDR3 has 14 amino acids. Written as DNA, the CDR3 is TGTGCCAGCGCCGACCAGAGCTCCTACAATGAGCAGTTCTTC. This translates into CASADQSSYNEQFF.

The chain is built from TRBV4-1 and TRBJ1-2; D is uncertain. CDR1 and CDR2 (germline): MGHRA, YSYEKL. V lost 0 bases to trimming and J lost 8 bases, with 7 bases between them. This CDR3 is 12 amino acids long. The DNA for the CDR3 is TGCGCCAGCAGCCAAGACGTGGGGGGCTACACCTTC. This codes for CASSQDVGGYTF.

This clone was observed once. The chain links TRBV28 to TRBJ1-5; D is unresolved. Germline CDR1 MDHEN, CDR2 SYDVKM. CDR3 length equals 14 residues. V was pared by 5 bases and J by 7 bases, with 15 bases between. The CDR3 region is CASSPHSAWQPQHF. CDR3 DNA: TGTGCCAGCAGTCCACATTCGGCATGGCAGCCCCAGCATTTT.

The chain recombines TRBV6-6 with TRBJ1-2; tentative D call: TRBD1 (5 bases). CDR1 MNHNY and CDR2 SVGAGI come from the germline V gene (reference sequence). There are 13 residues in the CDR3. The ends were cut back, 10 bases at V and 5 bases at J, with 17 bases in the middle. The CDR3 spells CATRPGARYGYTF. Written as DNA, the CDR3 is TGTGCCACCCGCCCCGGGGCCAGGTATGGCTACACCTTC.

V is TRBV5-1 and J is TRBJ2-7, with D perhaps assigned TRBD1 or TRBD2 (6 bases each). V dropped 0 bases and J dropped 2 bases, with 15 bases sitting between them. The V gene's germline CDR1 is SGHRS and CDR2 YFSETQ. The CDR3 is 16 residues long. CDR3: CASSLGLGGSPYEQYF. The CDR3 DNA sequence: TGCGCCAGCAGCTTGGGATTGGGGGGCAGCCCCTACGAGCAGTACTTC.

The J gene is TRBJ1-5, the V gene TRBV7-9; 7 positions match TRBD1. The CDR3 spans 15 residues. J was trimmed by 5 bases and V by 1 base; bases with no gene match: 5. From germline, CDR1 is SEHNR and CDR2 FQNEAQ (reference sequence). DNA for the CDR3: TGTGCCAGCAGCTTAGACGACAGGGTGGATCAGCCCCAGCATTTT. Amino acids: CASSLDDRVDQPQHF.

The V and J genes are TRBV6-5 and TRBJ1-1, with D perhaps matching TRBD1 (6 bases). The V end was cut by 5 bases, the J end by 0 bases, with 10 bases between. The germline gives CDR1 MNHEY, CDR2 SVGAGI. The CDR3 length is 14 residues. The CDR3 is CASSRTVMNTEAFF. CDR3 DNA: TGTGCCAGCAGTCGGACAGTTATGAACACTGAAGCTTTCTTT.

This CDR3 reads CASTPRRGGETQYF. The CDR3, as DNA: TGTGCCAGCACTCCGCGCAGGGGGGGGGAGACCCAGTACTTC. The chain carries TRBV6-5 and TRBJ2-5; the D call may be TRBD1 or TRBD2 (7 bases each). The V end lost 7 bases, the J end lost 5 bases, and 17 bases lay between the germline ends. Germline V gene sequence: CDR1 MNHEY, CDR2 SVGAGI. This CDR3 region has 14 residues.